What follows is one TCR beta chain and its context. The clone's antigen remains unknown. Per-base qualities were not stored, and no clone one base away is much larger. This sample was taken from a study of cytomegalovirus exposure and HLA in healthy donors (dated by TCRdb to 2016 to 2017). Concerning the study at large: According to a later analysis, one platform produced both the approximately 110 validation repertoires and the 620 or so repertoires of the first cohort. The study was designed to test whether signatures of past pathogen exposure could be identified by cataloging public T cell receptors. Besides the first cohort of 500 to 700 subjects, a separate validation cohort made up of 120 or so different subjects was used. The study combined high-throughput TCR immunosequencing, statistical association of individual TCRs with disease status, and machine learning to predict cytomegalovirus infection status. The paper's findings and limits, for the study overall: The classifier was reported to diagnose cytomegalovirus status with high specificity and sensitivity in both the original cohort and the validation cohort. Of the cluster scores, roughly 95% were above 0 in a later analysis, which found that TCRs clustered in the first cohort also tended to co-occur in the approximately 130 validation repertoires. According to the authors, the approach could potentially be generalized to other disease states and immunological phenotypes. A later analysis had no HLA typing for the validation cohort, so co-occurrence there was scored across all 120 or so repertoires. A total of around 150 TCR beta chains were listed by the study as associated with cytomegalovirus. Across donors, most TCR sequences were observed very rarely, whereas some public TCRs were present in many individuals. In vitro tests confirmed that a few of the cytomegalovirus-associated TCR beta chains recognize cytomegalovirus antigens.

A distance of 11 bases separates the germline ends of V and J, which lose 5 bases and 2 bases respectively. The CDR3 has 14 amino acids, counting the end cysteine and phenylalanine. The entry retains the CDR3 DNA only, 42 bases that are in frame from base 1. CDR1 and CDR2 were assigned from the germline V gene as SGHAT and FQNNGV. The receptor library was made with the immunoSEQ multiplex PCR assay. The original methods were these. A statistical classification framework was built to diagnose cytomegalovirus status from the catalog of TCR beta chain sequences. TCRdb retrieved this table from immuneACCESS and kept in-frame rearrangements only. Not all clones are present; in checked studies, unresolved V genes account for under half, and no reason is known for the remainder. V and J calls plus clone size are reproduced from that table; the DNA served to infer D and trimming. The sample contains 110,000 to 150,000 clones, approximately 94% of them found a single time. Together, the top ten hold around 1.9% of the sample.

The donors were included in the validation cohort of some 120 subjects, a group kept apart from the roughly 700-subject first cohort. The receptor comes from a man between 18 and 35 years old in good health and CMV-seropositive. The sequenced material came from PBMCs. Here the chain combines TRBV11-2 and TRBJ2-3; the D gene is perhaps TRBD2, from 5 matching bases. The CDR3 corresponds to CASSLGLDTDTQYF. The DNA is TGTGCCAGCAGCCTTGGACTGGACACAGATACGCAGTATTTT.